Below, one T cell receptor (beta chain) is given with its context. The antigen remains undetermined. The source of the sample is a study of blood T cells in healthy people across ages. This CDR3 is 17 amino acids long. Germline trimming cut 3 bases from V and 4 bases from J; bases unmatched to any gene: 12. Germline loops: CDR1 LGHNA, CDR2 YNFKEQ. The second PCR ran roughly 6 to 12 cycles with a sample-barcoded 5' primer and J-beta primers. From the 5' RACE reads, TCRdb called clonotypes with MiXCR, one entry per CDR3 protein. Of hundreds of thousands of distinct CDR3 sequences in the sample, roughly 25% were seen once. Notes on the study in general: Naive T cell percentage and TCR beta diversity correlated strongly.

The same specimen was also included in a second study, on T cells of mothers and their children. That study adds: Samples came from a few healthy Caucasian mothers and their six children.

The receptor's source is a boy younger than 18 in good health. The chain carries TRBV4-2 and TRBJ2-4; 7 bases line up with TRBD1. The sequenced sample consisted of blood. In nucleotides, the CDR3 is TGTGCCAGCAGCCACCTTGGGACAGCTCGGGGAAAAAACATTCAGTACTTC. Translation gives CASSHLGTARGKNIQYF.